Listed below are T cell receptor beta chains from one sample, sequenced in a study of T-cell reconstitution after alpha-beta-depleted transplantation in children. TCRdb used MiXCR to reprocess the PCR reads, holding one entry per CDR3 protein. The repertoire consists of 500,000 to 600,000 distinct CDR3 sequences, with 32% occurring once and the leading ten covering 2% to 3%. Here the sequenced sample was PBMCs from the stem cell graft donor, taken from the stem cell graft. The receptors shown here come from a human donor who donated a stem cell graft to a child with aplastic anemia. Each CDR3 is given with its conserved first and last residue. A D gene is named only where the DNA matches it firmly. A clone size is listed for some rows: how often the clone was seen (once, few, many), or a class if it is expanded.

CDR3 DNA: TGCAGTGCTAAGGTCCGGGACCCCATCTATGGCTACACCTTC; CDR3 protein: CSAKVRDPIYGYTF; J gene: TRBJ1-2; D gene: .; V gene: TRBV20-1; clone size: .
CDR3 DNA: TGTGCCAGCAGTTACCAGGGGGCTCGTACTGAAGCTTTCTTT; CDR3 protein: CASSYQGARTEAFF; J gene: TRBJ1-1; D gene: TRBD1; V gene: TRBV6-5; clone size: many
CDR3 DNA: TGTGCCAGCACCATGGATGTATTGTATTACTCTGGAAACACCATATATTTT; CDR3 protein: CASTMDVLYYSGNTIYF; J gene: TRBJ1-3; D gene: .; V gene: TRBV12-3/TRBV12-4; clone size: .
CDR3 DNA: TGTGCCAGCAGCTTATTGGCGGGAAGAGAGACCCAGTACTTC; CDR3 protein: CASSLLAGRETQYF; J gene: TRBJ2-5; D gene: .; V gene: TRBV7-6; clone size: few
CDR3 DNA: TGCAGTGTTCCGGGACCCTTTACCTACGAGCAGTACTTC; CDR3 protein: CSVPGPFTYEQYF; J gene: TRBJ2-7; D gene: .; V gene: TRBV20-1; clone size: .
CDR3 DNA: TGCAGCGTTGCCGTTTCCCAGGCGGATACGCAGTATTTT; CDR3 protein: CSVAVSQADTQYF; J gene: TRBJ2-3; D gene: .; V gene: TRBV29-1; clone size: few
CDR3 DNA: TGCGCCAGCAGCTTAGGGGGGGTGGACACTGAAGCTTTCTTT; CDR3 protein: CASSLGGVDTEAFF; J gene: TRBJ1-1; D gene: .; V gene: TRBV5-1; clone size: .
CDR3 DNA: TGTGCCAGCAGTTTAGCTAGCGGGAGGTACGAGCAGTACTTC; CDR3 protein: CASSLASGRYEQYF; J gene: TRBJ2-7; D gene: TRBD2; V gene: TRBV12-3/TRBV12-4; clone size: few
CDR3 DNA: TGTGCCAGCAGCTCCTTTAATGGTTACACCGGGGAGCTGTTTTTT; CDR3 protein: CASSSFNGYTGELFF; J gene: TRBJ2-2; D gene: .; V gene: TRBV7-9; clone size: .
CDR3 DNA: TGTGCCAGCAGCTTGGGCGGGAGATCGGCAGATACGCAGTATTTT; CDR3 protein: CASSLGGRSADTQYF; J gene: TRBJ2-3; D gene: TRBD2; V gene: TRBV5-4; clone size: .
CDR3 DNA: TGTGCCACCAGGCCCCCGGTGGATACGCAGTATTTT; CDR3 protein: CATRPPVDTQYF; J gene: TRBJ2-3; D gene: .; V gene: TRBV28; clone size: few
CDR3 DNA: TGTGCCAGCAGTCGAGGGACTATCAATTCACCCCTCCACTTT; CDR3 protein: CASSRGTINSPLHF; J gene: TRBJ1-6; D gene: .; V gene: TRBV12-3/TRBV12-4; clone size: few
CDR3 DNA: TGCAGCGCAGGAGGGGGGTCCACTAATGAAAAACTGTTTTTT; CDR3 protein: CSAGGGSTNEKLFF; J gene: TRBJ1-4; D gene: .; V gene: TRBV29-1; clone size: .
CDR3 DNA: TGTGCCAGCAGCCCTAGTCGGGGATTCAATCAGCCCCAGCATTTT; CDR3 protein: CASSPSRGFNQPQHF; J gene: TRBJ1-5; D gene: .; V gene: TRBV4-2; clone size: .
CDR3 DNA: TGCGCCAGCAGCTTGGCCTTATTCTCATCGGGCACTGAAGCTTTCTTT; CDR3 protein: CASSLALFSSGTEAFF; J gene: TRBJ1-1; D gene: .; V gene: TRBV5-1; clone size: .
CDR3 DNA: TGTGCCAGCAGTTACCCGGCGGGACTAGCGGACAATGAGCAGTTCTTC; CDR3 protein: CASSYPAGLADNEQFF; J gene: TRBJ2-1; D gene: TRBD2; V gene: TRBV6-5; clone size: few
CDR3 DNA: TGTGCCAGCAGTTTGGTTGGACAGGGGCTTCAGCCCCAGCATTTT; CDR3 protein: CASSLVGQGLQPQHF; J gene: TRBJ1-5; D gene: TRBD1; V gene: TRBV27; clone size: .
CDR3 DNA: TGCAGCGTTCTACCGGGACAGATAACAGATACGCAGTATTTT; CDR3 protein: CSVLPGQITDTQYF; J gene: TRBJ2-3; D gene: TRBD1; V gene: TRBV29-1; clone size: .
CDR3 DNA: TGTGCCACCAGCAGAGCCGCACAGGGACAGCCCCAGCATTTT; CDR3 protein: CATSRAAQGQPQHF; J gene: TRBJ1-5; D gene: .; V gene: TRBV15; clone size: few
CDR3 DNA: TGTGCCATCAGTGAGTCGATGGCGCCGAGCACAGATACGCAGTATTTT; CDR3 protein: CAISESMAPSTDTQYF; J gene: TRBJ2-3; D gene: .; V gene: TRBV10-3; clone size: .